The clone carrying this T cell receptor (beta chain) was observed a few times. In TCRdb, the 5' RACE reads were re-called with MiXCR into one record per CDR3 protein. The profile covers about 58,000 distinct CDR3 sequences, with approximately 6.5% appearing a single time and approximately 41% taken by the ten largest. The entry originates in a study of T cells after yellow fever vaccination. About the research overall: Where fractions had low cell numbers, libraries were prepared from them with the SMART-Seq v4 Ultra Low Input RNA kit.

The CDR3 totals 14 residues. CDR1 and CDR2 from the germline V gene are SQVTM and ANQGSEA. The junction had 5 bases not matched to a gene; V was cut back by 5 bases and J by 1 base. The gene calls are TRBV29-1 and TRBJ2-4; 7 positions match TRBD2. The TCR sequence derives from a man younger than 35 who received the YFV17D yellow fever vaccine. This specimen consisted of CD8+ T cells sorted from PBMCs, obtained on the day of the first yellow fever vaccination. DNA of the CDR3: TGCAGCGTTCGGCTAGCGGCGGCCAAAAACATTCAGTACTTC. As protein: CSVRLAAAKNIQYF.